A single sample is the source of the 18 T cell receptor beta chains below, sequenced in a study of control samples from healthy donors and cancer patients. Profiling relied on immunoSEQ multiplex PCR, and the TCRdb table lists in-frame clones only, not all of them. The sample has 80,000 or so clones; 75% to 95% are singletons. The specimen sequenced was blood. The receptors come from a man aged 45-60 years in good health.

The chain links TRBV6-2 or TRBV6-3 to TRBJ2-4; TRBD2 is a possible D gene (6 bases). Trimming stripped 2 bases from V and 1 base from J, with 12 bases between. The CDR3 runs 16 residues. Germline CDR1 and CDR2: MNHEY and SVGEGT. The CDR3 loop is CASSYEIGRAKNIQYF. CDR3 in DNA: TGTGCCAGCAGTTACGAGATAGGGAGGGCCAAAAACATTCAGTACTTC.

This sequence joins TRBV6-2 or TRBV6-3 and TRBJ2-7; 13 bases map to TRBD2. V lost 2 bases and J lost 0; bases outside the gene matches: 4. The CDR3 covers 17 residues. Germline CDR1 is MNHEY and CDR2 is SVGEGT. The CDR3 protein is CASSYGGTSGVSYEQYF. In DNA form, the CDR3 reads TGTGCCAGCAGTTACGGCGGGACTAGCGGGGTCTCCTACGAGCAGTACTTC.

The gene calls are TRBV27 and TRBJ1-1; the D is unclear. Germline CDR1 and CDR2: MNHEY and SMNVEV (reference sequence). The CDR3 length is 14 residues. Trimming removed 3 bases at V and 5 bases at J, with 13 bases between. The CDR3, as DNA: TGTGCCAGCAGTTTCAGCGGCCCAAGGACTGAAGCTTTCTTT. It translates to CASSFSGPRTEAFF.

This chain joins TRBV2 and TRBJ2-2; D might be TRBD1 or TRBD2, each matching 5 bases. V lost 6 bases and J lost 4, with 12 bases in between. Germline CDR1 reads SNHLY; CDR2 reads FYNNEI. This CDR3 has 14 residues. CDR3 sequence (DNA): TGTGCCAGCAGCCCGGGACCGGCCACCGGGGAGCTGTTTTTT. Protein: CASSPGPATGELFF.

For the CDR3, the DNA is TGTGCCAGCAGCCCTCTAGCGGGGGCATACACCGGGGAGCTGTTTTTT. Its translation is CASSPLAGAYTGELFF. The chain is built from TRBV7-2 and TRBJ2-2, with TRBD2 identical over 10 bases. V shed 5 bases, J shed 3 bases, and the junction held 6 bases outside the gene matches. Germline CDR1 SGHTA, CDR2 FQGNSA. This CDR3 spans 16 amino acids.

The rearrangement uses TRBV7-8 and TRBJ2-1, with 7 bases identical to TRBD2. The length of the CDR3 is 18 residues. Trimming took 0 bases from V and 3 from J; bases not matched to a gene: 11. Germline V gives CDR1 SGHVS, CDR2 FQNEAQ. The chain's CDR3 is CASSLALIGGGYYNEQFF. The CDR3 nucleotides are TGTGCCAGCAGCTTAGCGCTCATCGGCGGGGGTTACTACAATGAGCAGTTCTTC.

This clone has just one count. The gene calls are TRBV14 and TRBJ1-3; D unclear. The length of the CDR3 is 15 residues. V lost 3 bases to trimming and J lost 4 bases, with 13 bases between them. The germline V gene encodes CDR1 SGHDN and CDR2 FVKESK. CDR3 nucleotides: TGTGCCAGCAGCCATGTCCTGGGCAGCGGAAACACCATATATTTT. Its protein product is CASSHVLGSGNTIYF.

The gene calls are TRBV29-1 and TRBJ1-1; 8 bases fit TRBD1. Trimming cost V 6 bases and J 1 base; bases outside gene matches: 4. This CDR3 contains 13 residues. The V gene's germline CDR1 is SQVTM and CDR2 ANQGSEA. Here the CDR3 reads CSVLDRANTEAFF. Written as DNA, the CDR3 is TGCAGCGTCTTGGACAGGGCGAACACTGAAGCTTTCTTT. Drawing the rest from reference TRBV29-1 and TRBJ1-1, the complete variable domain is SAVISQKPSRDICQRGTSLTIQCQVDSQVTMMFWYRQQPGQSLTLIATANQGSEATYESGFVIDKFPISRPNLTFSTLTVSNMSPEDSSIYLCSVLDRANTEAFFGQGTRLTVV.

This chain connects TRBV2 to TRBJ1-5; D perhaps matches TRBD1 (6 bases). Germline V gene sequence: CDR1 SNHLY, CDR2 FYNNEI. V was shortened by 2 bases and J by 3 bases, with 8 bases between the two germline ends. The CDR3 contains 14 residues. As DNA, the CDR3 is TGTGCCAGCAGTGAAAGGGGGGCCAATCAGCCCCAGCATTTT. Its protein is CASSERGANQPQHF.

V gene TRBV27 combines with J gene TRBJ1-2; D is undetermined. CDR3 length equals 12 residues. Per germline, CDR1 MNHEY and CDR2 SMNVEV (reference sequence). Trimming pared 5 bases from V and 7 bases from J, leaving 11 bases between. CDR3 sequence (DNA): TGTGCCAGCAGTACCGGGGTCGGTGGCTACACCTTC. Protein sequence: CASSTGVGGYTF.

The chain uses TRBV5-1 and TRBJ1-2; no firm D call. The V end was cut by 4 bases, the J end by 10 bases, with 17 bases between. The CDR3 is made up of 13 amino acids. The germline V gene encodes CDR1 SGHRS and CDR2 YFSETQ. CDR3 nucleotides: TGCGCCAGCAGCCCCATGGGGAACTACGACTACACCTTC. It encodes CASSPMGNYDYTF.

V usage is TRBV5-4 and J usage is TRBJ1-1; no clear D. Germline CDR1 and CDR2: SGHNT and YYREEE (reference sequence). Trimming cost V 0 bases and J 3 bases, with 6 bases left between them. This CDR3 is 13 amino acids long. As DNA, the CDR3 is TGTGCCAGCAGCTTGGTCAGCGACACTGAAGCTTTCTTT. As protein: CASSLVSDTEAFF.

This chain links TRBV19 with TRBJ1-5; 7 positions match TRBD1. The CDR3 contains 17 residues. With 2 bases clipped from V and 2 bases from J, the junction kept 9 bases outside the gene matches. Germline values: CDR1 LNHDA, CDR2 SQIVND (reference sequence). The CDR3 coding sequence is TGTGCCAGTAGTATAACCCGGACAGGAGGAGGCAATCAGCCCCAGCATTTT. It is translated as CASSITRTGGGNQPQHF.

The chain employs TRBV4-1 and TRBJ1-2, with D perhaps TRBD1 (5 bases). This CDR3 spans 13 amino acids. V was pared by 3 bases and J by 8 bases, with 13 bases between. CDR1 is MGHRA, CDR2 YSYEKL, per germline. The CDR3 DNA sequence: TGCGCCAGCAGCCAGACGACAGATCTAGGCTACACCTTC. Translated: CASSQTTDLGYTF.

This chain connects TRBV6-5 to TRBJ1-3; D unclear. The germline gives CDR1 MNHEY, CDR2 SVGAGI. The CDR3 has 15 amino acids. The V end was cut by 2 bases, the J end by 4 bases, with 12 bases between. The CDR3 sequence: CASSYRRELGNTIYF. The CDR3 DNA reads TGTGCCAGCAGTTACAGGAGGGAACTCGGAAACACCATATATTTT.

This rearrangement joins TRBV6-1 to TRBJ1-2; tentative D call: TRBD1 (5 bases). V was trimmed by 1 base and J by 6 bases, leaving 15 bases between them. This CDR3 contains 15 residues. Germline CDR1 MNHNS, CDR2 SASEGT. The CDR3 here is CASSEEGVPPNGYTF. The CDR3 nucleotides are TGTGCCAGCAGTGAAGAAGGGGTACCCCCCAATGGCTACACCTTC.

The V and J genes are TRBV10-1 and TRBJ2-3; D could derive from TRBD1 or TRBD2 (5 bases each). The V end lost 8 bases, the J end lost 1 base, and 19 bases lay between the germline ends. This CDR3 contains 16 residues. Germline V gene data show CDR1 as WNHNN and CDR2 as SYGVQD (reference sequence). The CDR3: CASSVGAGRGTDTQYF. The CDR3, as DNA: TGCGCCAGCTCGGTCGGGGCTGGTCGTGGCACAGATACGCAGTATTTT.

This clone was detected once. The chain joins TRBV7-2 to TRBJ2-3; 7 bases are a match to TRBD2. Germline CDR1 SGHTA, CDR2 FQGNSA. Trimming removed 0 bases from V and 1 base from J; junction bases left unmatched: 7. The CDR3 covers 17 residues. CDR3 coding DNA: TGTGCCAGCAGCTTAGCGCTGGCGGGGAGGGGCACAGATACGCAGTATTTT. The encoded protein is CASSLALAGRGTDTQYF.